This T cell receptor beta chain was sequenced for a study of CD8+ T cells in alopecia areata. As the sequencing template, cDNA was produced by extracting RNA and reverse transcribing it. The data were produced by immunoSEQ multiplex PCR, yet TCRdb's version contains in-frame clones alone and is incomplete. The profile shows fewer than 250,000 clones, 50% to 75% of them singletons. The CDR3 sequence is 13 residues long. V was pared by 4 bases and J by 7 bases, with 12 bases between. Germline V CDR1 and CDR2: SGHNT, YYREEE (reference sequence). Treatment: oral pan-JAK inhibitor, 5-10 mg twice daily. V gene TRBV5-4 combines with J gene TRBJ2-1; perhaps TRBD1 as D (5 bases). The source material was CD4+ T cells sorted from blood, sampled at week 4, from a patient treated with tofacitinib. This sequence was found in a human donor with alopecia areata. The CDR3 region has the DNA TGTGCCAGCAGCCGGGTAGGGGAAAATGAGCAGTTCTTC. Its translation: CASSRVGENEQFF.